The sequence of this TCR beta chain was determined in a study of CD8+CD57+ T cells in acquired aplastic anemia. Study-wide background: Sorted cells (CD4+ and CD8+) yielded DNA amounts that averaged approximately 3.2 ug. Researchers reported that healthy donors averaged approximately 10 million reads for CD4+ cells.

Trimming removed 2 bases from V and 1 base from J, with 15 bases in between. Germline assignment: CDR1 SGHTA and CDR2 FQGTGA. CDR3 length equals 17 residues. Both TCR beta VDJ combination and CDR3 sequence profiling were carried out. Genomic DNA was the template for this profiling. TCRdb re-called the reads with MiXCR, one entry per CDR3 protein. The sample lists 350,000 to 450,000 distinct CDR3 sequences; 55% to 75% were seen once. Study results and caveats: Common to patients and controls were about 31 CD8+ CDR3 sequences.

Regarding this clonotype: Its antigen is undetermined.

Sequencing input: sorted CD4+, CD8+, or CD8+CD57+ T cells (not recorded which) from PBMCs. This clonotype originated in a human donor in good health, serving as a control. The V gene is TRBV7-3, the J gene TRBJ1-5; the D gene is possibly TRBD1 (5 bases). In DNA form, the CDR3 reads TGTGCCAGCAGCTTACAGGGCGGCGGGGGAAGCAATCAGCCCCAGCATTTT. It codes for CASSLQGGGGSNQPQHF.